These 27 T cell receptor beta chains were sequenced from one sample in a study of blood T cell repertoires in COVID-19 (dated by TCRdb to 2020 to 2022). The protocol used for the library was the immunoSEQ multiplex PCR assay. In its TCRdb copy, this immuneACCESS table keeps in-frame sequences only and misses some clones. Where compared with another copy, unresolved V genes explain less than half of these, and the others have no known cause. The sample includes about 270,000 clones, with around 89% observed a single time. Over 2% of the sample is held by the ten biggest clonotypes. Sequencing used PBMCs or T cells enriched from blood (not recorded which). The receptors were gathered from a woman aged 55-70 years in a cohort exposed to, infected with or recovered from COVID-19 (not recorded which).

This clone was detected a few times. The same CDR3 can be traced to other DNA sequences in this sample. The J gene is TRBJ1-3, the V gene TRBV5-1; possible D gene TRBD1, 5 bases. Deletions cut 0 bases from V and 0 bases from J, with 7 bases between. This CDR3 contains 15 residues. Germline-derived CDR1 and CDR2 are SGHRS and YFSETQ. The CDR3 is CASSLGGGSGNTIYF. DNA for the CDR3: TGCGCCAGCAGCTTGGGCGGGGGCTCTGGAAACACCATATATTTT.

This chain links TRBV18 with TRBJ2-2; D gene unclear. In germline, CDR1 is KGHSH, CDR2 LQKENI. The CDR3 spans 17 residues. V was cut by 4 bases and J by 0 bases, with 15 bases left in between. The CDR3 sequence is CASSRNPLGANTGELFF. For the CDR3, the DNA is TGTGCCAGCTCACGGAACCCTCTAGGCGCGAACACCGGGGAGCTGTTTTTT.

The genes are TRBV11-2 and TRBJ2-7; 9 bases are a match to TRBD2. Germline CDR1 SGHAT, CDR2 FQNNGV. This CDR3 comprises 15 residues. The junction had 6 bases not matched to a gene; V was cut back by 1 base and J by 5 bases. In DNA form, the CDR3 reads TGTGCCAGCAGCTTAGCTGCGGGAGGGCTGGACGAGCAGTACTTC. Its protein product is CASSLAAGGLDEQYF.

This clone was recorded only once. The rearrangement links TRBV27 to TRBJ2-2; 10 bases are shared with TRBD2. Trimming at V came to 6 bases and at J to 4 bases, leaving 2 bases not matched to a gene. The CDR3 runs to 14 residues. The germline V gene encodes CDR1 MNHEY and CDR2 SMNVEV (reference sequence). DNA for the CDR3: TGTGCCAGCAGCAGACTAGCGGGCACCGGGGAGCTGTTTTTT. It encodes CASSRLAGTGELFF.

This chain connects TRBV3-1 (or the pseudogene TRBV3-2) to TRBJ2-1; 7 bases agree with TRBD1. CDR1 is LGHDT and CDR2 is YNNKEL in the germline V gene (reference sequence). V was clipped by 3 bases and J by 8 bases; unmatched bases: 7. The CDR3 is made up of 14 amino acids. Written as DNA, the CDR3 is TGTGCCAGCAGCCAGAGAGGGGGCGGCGATGAGCAGTTCTTC. Amino acid sequence: CASSQRGGGDEQFF.

The J gene is TRBJ2-2, the V gene TRBV7-6, with D unresolved. From germline, CDR1 is SGHVS and CDR2 FNYEAQ. Trimming took off 5 bases at V and 7 bases at J, with 8 bases between the two ends. This CDR3 contains 12 residues. CDR3: CASSPPGGELFF. DNA of the CDR3: TGTGCCAGCAGCCCCCCCGGCGGGGAGCTGTTTTTT.

The chain uses TRBV9 and TRBJ2-1, with D tentatively TRBD2 (5 bases). V was clipped by 0 bases and J by 8 bases, with 15 bases between them. Germline V CDR1 and CDR2: SGDLS, YYNGEE. The CDR3 length is 15 residues. The DNA for the CDR3 is TGTGCCAGCAGCGTAGAAGGGTCCAGCGGAGATGAGCAGTTCTTC. Its protein product is CASSVEGSSGDEQFF.

The V and J genes are TRBV5-1 and TRBJ2-5; perhaps TRBD1 as D (6 bases). CDR1 and CDR2 from the germline V gene are SGHRS and YFSETQ. V lost 1 base to trimming and J lost 5 bases, with 12 bases between them. The length of the CDR3 is 14 residues. In DNA form, the CDR3 reads TGCGCCAGCAGCTTGATGGGGGCGCAGGAGACCCAGTACTTC. Translating gives CASSLMGAQETQYF.

This rearrangement joins TRBV24-1 to TRBJ2-7; 8 positions match TRBD1. The germline V gene has CDR1 KGHDR and CDR2 SFDVKD. The length of the CDR3 is 14 residues. V was clipped by 4 bases and J by 4 bases; unmatched bases: 5. The CDR3 is CATSERTGKYEQYF. DNA for the CDR3: TGTGCCACCAGTGAAAGGACAGGGAAGTACGAGCAGTACTTC.

This chain links TRBV6-2 or TRBV6-3 with TRBJ2-7, with D perhaps TRBD1 (6 bases). Trimming took off 6 bases at V and 3 bases at J, with 15 bases between the two ends. The CDR3 consists of 14 residues. CDR1 is MNHEY and CDR2 is SVGEGT in the germline V gene. CDR3 loop: CASSHRDTHYEQYF. In nucleotides, the CDR3 is TGTGCCAGCAGCCACCGGGACACCCACTACGAGCAGTACTTC.

The chain couples TRBV12-3 or TRBV12-4 to TRBJ1-2, with D possibly being TRBD1 (5 bases). The V and J ends lost 4 bases and 8 bases respectively, with 8 bases between them. The CDR3 is made up of 11 amino acids. Written as DNA, the CDR3 is TGTGCCAGCAGTTGGGGCTACGGCTACACCTTC. This codes for CASSWGYGYTF.

The gene calls are TRBV7-2 and TRBJ1-5; weak D call: TRBD1 (6 bases). V lost 1 base and J 3 bases, leaving 10 bases between the germline ends. The length of the CDR3 is 15 residues. The V gene's germline CDR1 is SGHTA and CDR2 FQGNSA. The CDR3: CASSLGQDYNQPQHF. The CDR3 DNA sequence: TGTGCCAGCAGCTTAGGACAGGATTACAATCAGCCCCAGCATTTT.

This chain uses TRBV7-8 with TRBJ2-5; possible D gene TRBD1, 6 bases. With 1 base removed from V and 4 bases from J, the gap between germline ends came to 10 bases. Per germline, CDR1 SGHVS and CDR2 FQNEAQ. CDR3 length: 14 residues. The chain's CDR3 is CASSLVVRGETQYF. The DNA for the CDR3 is TGTGCCAGCAGCTTAGTTGTCAGGGGAGAGACCCAGTACTTC.

The chain links TRBV11-3 to TRBJ1-2; no definite D call. The CDR3 contains 16 residues. The V end was cut by 1 base, the J end by 1 base, with 13 bases between. Germline V lookup: CDR1 SGHNT, CDR2 YENEEA. In DNA form, the CDR3 reads TGTGCCAGCAGCTTAGCAGGATTACTTGTTAACTATGGCTACACCTTC. Translating gives CASSLAGLLVNYGYTF. Full variable domain (rest looked up from reference TRBV11-3 and TRBJ1-2): EAGVVQSPRYKIIEKKQPVAFWCNPISGHNTLYWYLQNLGQGPELLIRYENEEAVDDSQLPKDRFSAERLKGVDSTLKIQPAELGDSAVYLCASSLAGLLVNYGYTFGSGTRLTVV.

The chain recombines TRBV11-2 with TRBJ2-3, with D possibly being TRBD2 (5 bases). Germline V lookup: CDR1 SGHAT, CDR2 FQNNGV. The ends were cut back, 7 bases at V and 2 bases at J, with 22 bases in the middle. This CDR3 has 17 residues. CDR3 bases: TGTGCCAGCACCCGAGACGGGAAGCGAACTTCCACAGATACGCAGTATTTT. Translating gives CASTRDGKRTSTDTQYF.

V and J are TRBV4-2 and TRBJ2-3, with 13 positions matching TRBD2. With V trimmed by 1 base and J by 6 bases, 1 base remained unmatched. This CDR3 region has 15 residues. CDR1 LGHNA and CDR2 YNFKEQ come from the germline V gene. In DNA form, the CDR3 reads TGTGCCAGCAGCCAAGGACTAGCGGGAGGTGATACGCAGTATTTT. Amino acid sequence: CASSQGLAGGDTQYF.

This chain uses TRBV5-1 with TRBJ2-1; possible D gene TRBD2, 6 bases. The length of the CDR3 is 17 residues. CDR1 is SGHRS, CDR2 YFSETQ, per germline. Trimming left V 0 bases short and J 4 bases short, with 17 bases between. CDR3 loop: CASSLANGGALYNEQFF. CDR3 nucleotides: TGCGCCAGCAGCTTGGCAAACGGCGGGGCCTTATACAATGAGCAGTTCTTC.

The rearrangement joins TRBV10-1 to TRBJ2-2, with TRBD2 identical over 8 bases. The CDR3 length is 19 residues. Germline assignment: CDR1 WNHNN and CDR2 SYGVQD (reference sequence). V shed 5 bases, J shed 1 base, and the junction held 15 bases outside the gene matches. This CDR3 is CASSPHQGLAGKNTGELFF. The CDR3 DNA reads as TGCGCCAGCAGTCCCCACCAGGGGTTAGCGGGAAAGAACACCGGGGAGCTGTTTTTT.

This sequence joins TRBV10-1 and TRBJ2-1; maybe TRBD2 (5 bases). V was shortened by 7 bases and J by 6 bases, with 10 bases between the two germline ends. There are 12 residues in the CDR3. CDR1 WNHNN and CDR2 SYGVQD come from the germline V gene (reference sequence). In DNA, the CDR3 is TGCGCCAGCACCCTAGCAGGCAATGAGCAGTTCTTC. Residues: CASTLAGNEQFF.

This clone occurred once. The V call is TRBV24-1, the J call TRBJ1-5, with 10 bases identical to TRBD1. CDR1 is KGHDR and CDR2 is SFDVKD in the germline V gene. The CDR3 sequence is 20 residues long. V lost 4 bases, J lost 0 bases, and 14 bases stayed unmatched. The CDR3 nucleotides read TGTGCCACCAGTGAGACTGGGCGGGGACAGGGGCCATATAGCAATCAGCCCCAGCATTTT. Translating gives CATSETGRGQGPYSNQPQHF.

J is TRBJ1-1 and V is TRBV28, with TRBD1 matching 9 bases. V gave up 9 bases and J gave up 4 bases; unmatched junction bases: 9. Germline CDR1 is MDHEN and CDR2 is SYDVKM. The CDR3 extends over 14 amino acids. CDR3 coding DNA: TGTGCCAGTCATAAACAGGGGGCTCTCACTGAAGCTTTCTTT. Translation: CASHKQGALTEAFF.

The V and J genes are TRBV30 and TRBJ1-1, with TRBD1 matching over 9 bases. V lost 5 bases and J lost 5; bases outside the gene matches: 6. CDR1 is GTSNPN and CDR2 is SVGIG in the germline V gene (reference sequence). This CDR3 contains 13 residues. Here the CDR3 DNA reads TGTGCCTGGGACAGGGGGAGCAGTACTGAAGCTTTCTTT. Translating it yields CAWDRGSSTEAFF.

The chain carries TRBV18 and TRBJ2-4; 14 nucleotides agree with TRBD2. After removal of 6 bases from V and 8 bases from J, the junction contained 6 bases not matched to a gene. This CDR3 region has 15 residues. Germline CDR1 reads KGHSH; CDR2 reads LQKENI. CDR3 coding DNA: TGTGCCAGCTCGCGACTAGCGGGAGGGCTGGACATTCAGTACTTC. Translation gives CASSRLAGGLDIQYF.

This clone was detected only once. The CDR3 loop reads CASSQDRGSYGYTF. The CDR3 DNA follows: TGTGCCAGCAGCCAAGACAGGGGGTCCTATGGCTACACCTTC. The chain has TRBV4-2 and TRBJ1-2, with 7 bases fitting TRBD1. V was pared by 0 bases and J by 4 bases, with 2 bases of the junction left unmatched. The CDR3 covers 14 residues. Germline V gene lookup returns CDR1 LGHNA and CDR2 YNFKEQ.

The CDR3 DNA reads as TGTGCCAGCAGCCCGACAGGGGGCAATCAGCCCCAGCATTTT. Its translation is CASSPTGGNQPQHF. This chain uses TRBV3-1 (or the pseudogene TRBV3-2) with TRBJ1-5, with 8 bases fitting TRBD1. CDR3 length equals 14 residues. Germline V gene data show CDR1 as LGHDT and CDR2 as YNNKEL (reference sequence). After removal of 4 bases from V and 2 bases from J, the junction contained 1 base not matched to a gene.

This clone was recorded a few times. The chain employs TRBV3-1 (or the pseudogene TRBV3-2) and TRBJ2-7; 7 bases align to TRBD2. Germline V CDR1 and CDR2: LGHDT, YNNKEL (reference sequence). The CDR3 extends over 16 amino acids. Unmatched junction bases numbered 11, after V lost 0 bases and J lost 6 bases. The CDR3 sequence is CASSQDRLAAGTEQYF. The CDR3 bases are TGTGCCAGCAGCCAAGACCGACTAGCCGCAGGAACCGAGCAGTACTTC.

The chain is built from TRBV27 and TRBJ2-2; TRBD2 matches 9 bases. The CDR3 is 18 amino acids. Germline V gene data show CDR1 as MNHEY and CDR2 as SMNVEV (reference sequence). Trimming at V came to 0 bases and at J to 4 bases, leaving 9 bases not matched to a gene. The CDR3 region has the DNA TGTGCCAGCAGTTTATCGATGCGCGGGAGGGCGACCACCGGGGAGCTGTTTTTT. It translates to CASSLSMRGRATTGELFF.